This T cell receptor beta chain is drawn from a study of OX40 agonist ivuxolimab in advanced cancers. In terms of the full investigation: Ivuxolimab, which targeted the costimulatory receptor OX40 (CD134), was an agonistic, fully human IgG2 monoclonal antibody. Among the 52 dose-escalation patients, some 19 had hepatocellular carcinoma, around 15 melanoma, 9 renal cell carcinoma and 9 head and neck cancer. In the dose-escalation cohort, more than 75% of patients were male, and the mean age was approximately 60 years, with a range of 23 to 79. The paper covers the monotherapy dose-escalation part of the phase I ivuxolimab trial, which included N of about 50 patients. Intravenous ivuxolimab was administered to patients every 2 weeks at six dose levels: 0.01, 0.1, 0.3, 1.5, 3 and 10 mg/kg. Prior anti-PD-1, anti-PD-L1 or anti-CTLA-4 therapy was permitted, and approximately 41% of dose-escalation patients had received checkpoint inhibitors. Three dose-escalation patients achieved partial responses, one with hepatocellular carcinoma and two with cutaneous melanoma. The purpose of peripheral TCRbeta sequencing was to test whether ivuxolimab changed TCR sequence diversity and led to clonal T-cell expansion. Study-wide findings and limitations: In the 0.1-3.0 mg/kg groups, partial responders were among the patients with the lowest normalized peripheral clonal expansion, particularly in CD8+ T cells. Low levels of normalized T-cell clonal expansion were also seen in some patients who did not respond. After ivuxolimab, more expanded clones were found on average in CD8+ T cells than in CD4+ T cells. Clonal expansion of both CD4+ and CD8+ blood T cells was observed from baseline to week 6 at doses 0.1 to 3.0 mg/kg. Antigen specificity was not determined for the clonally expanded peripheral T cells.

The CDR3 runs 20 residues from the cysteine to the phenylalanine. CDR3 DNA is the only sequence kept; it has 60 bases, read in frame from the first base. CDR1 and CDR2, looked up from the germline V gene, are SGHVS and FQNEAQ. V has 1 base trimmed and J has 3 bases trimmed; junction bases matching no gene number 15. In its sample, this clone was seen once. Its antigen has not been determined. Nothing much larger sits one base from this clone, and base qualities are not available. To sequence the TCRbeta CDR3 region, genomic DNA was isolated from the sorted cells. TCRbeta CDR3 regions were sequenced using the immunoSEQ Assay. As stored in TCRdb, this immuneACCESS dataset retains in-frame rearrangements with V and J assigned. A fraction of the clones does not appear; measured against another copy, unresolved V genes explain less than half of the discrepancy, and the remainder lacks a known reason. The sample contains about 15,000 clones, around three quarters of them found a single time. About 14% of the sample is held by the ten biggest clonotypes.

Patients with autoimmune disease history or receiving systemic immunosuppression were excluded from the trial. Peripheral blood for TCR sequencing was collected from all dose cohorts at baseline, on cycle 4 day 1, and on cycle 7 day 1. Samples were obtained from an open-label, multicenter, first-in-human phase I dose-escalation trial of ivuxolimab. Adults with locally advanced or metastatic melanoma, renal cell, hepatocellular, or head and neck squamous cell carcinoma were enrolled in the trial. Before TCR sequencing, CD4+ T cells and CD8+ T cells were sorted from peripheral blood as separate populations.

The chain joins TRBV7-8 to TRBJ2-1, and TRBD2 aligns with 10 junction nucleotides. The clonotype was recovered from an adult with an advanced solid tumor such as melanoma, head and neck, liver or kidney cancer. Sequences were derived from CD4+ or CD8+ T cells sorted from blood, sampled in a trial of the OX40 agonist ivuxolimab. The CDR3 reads CASSLVPLAGVFPYYNEQFF. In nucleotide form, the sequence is TGTGCCAGCAGCTTAGTCCCTCTAGCGGGAGTGTTCCCCTACTACAATGAGCAGTTCTTC.